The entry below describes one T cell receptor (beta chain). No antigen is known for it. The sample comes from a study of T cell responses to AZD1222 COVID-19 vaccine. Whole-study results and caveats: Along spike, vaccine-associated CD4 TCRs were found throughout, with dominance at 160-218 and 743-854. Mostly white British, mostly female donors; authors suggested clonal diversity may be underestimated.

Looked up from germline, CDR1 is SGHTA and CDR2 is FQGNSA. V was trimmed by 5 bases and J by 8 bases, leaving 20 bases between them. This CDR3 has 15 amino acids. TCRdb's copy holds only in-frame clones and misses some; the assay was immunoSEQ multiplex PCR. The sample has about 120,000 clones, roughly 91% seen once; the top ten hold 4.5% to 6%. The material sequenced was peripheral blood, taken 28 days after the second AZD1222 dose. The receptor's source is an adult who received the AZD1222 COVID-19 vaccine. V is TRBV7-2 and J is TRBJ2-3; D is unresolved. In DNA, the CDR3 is TGTGCCAGCAGCCAAGCCTCAGCAGATCAGAGTACGCAGTATTTT. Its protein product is CASSQASADQSTQYF.